The 16 T cell receptor beta chains reported below all come from one sample, sequenced in a study of CD8 T cells in ankylosing spondylitis. No antigen is known for these receptors. TCRdb reprocessed the 5' RACE reads via MiXCR and lists one record per CDR3 protein. The profile shows hundreds of thousands of distinct CDR3 sequences, 12% of them singletons. General study results and limits: Within ankylosing spondylitis blood, a TCR beta motif made up of under 10 highly homologous variants appeared to be characteristic.

Sequencing used blood, either unsorted or a sorted T cell fraction (not recorded which). These receptors originate from a male donor with ankylosing spondylitis.

This clonotype was counted between two and nine times. The chain recombines TRBV20-1 with TRBJ2-1; D not certain. The CDR3 is made up of 12 amino acids. Trimming shortened V by 2 bases and J by 4 bases, and 6 bases separated the two germline ends. The germline CDR1 and CDR2 sequences are DFQATT and SNEGSKA (reference sequence). The CDR3 protein is CSARSGYNEQFF. CDR3 bases: TGCAGTGCTAGATCAGGATACAATGAGCAGTTCTTC.

The sample holds many counts of this clonotype. The chain employs TRBV12-3 or TRBV12-4 and TRBJ1-5; the D is unclear. V was cut by 7 bases and J by 6 bases, with 13 bases left in between. CDR3 size: 13 residues. The CDR3, as DNA: TGTGCCAGCAAGAGGACCAAGCGTCAGCCCCAGCATTTT. It encodes CASKRTKRQPQHF.

V and J are TRBV20-1 and TRBJ2-1, with 10 bases that match TRBD1. V dropped 0 bases and J dropped 6; count of bases not matched to a gene: 5. The germline V gene has CDR1 DFQATT and CDR2 SNEGSKA (reference sequence). The CDR3 runs 15 residues. The CDR3 DNA reads as TGCAGTGCTAGAGATCCGAGGGACAGGGGCAATGAGCAGTTCTTC. This translates into CSARDPRDRGNEQFF.

The chain couples TRBV29-1 to TRBJ1-2; no definite D call. V lost 4 bases to trimming and J lost 8 bases, with 17 bases between them. The CDR3 consists of 13 residues. Germline V gene lookup returns CDR1 SQVTM and CDR2 ANQGSEA. The CDR3 DNA is TGCAGCGTTGCGACCCTTTTAGTAATGGGCTACACCTTC. Its protein product is CSVATLLVMGYTF. Filled out from reference TRBV29-1 and TRBJ1-2, the complete variable domain reads SAVISQKPSRDICQRGTSLTIQCQVDSQVTMMFWYRQQPGQSLTLIATANQGSEATYESGFVIDKFPISRPNLTFSTLTVSNMSPEDSSIYLCSVATLLVMGYTFGSGTRLTVV.

This clonotype was seen a handful of times. This chain connects TRBV2 to TRBJ2-7; tentatively, D is TRBD2 (6 bases). Trimming removed 6 bases from V and 5 bases from J, with 14 bases in between. The CDR3 length is 13 residues. Germline-derived CDR1 and CDR2 are SNHLY and FYNNEI. CDR3 nucleotides: TGTGCCAGCAGCAGGGTCAGGAGGGACGAGCAGTACTTC. Protein product: CASSRVRRDEQYF.

This clonotype was recorded a few times. This chain links TRBV29-1 with TRBJ2-5, with TRBD2 as a possible D gene (6 bases). CDR3 length: 13 residues. Germline assignment: CDR1 SQVTM and CDR2 ANQGSEA. The germline V and J ends were trimmed by 3 bases and 1 base, with 9 bases remaining between them. This CDR3 reads CSVDAGIQETQYF. CDR3 bases: TGCAGCGTTGACGCGGGGATCCAAGAGACCCAGTACTTC.

In its sample, this clonotype was seen many times. The V and J genes are TRBV29-1 and TRBJ2-7, with a weak D call TRBD1 (5 bases). The CDR3 extends over 10 amino acids. Per germline, CDR1 SQVTM and CDR2 ANQGSEA. Trimming cost V 6 bases and J 3 bases, with 6 bases left between them. The CDR3 DNA is TGCAGCGTGCAGGGCTACGAGCAGTACTTC. Translation gives CSVQGYEQYF.

This clonotype was counted a few times. This chain joins TRBV7-6 and TRBJ1-4; possible D gene TRBD1, 5 bases. Trimming took 1 base from V and 7 from J, leaving 13 bases between them. Germline V gene data show CDR1 as SGHVS and CDR2 as FNYEAQ. The CDR3 covers 15 residues. The CDR3 DNA reads as TGTGCCAGCAGCTTAGGACAGACAAGTGTTGAAAAACTGTTTTTT. Amino acids: CASSLGQTSVEKLFF.

This clonotype was recorded a few times. The chain combines TRBV7-9 with TRBJ1-2; the D gene is possibly TRBD1 (5 bases). Germline V gives CDR1 SEHNR, CDR2 FQNEAQ (reference sequence). Between the trimmed V and J ends, which lost 5 bases and 4 bases, there was a span of 20 bases. The CDR3 length is 16 residues. CDR3 bases: TGTGCCAGCAGCAGGACAACAAAGGGAAAAATCTATGGCTACACCTTC. This translates into CASSRTTKGKIYGYTF.

Many counts were recorded for this clonotype. The genes are TRBV28 and TRBJ1-3; D is unclear. Germline V gene sequence: CDR1 MDHEN, CDR2 SYDVKM. The V gene lost 7 bases and the J gene lost 0 bases, with 4 bases spanning the gap. CDR3 size: 12 residues. The CDR3 loop reads CASTSSGNTIYF. The CDR3 nucleotides read TGTGCCAGCACCAGCTCTGGAAACACCATATATTTT.

This clonotype was detected ten times or more. The chain employs TRBV7-7 and TRBJ2-2; D ambiguous. CDR3 length equals 12 residues. CDR1 SSHAT and CDR2 FNYEAQ come from the germline V gene (reference sequence). Here the CDR3 reads CATPGNTGELFF. The CDR3 DNA is TGTGCTACCCCGGGGAACACCGGGGAGCTGTTTTTT. Drawing the rest from reference TRBV7-7 and TRBJ2-2, the complete variable domain is GAGVSQSPRYKVTKRGQDVTLRCDPISSHATLYWYQQALGQGPEFLTYFNYEAQPDKSGLPSDRFSAERPEGSISTLTIQRTEQRDSAMYRCATPGNTGELFFGEGSRLTVL.

The table lists this clonotype with a few counts. The chain couples TRBV3-1 to TRBJ2-1, with 11 bases fitting TRBD1. CDR1 LGHDT and CDR2 YNNKEL come from the germline V gene (reference sequence). This CDR3 region has 16 residues. V lost 9 bases and J lost 7; bases outside the gene matches: 14. The CDR3 protein is CASQPWDRGFSNEQFF. CDR3 DNA: TGTGCCAGTCAGCCTTGGGACAGGGGGTTTTCTAATGAGCAGTTCTTC.

This chain uses TRBV7-2 with TRBJ2-1; D remains unclear. Germline loops: CDR1 SGHTA, CDR2 FQGNSA. The CDR3 covers 15 residues. Trimming left V 1 base short and J 8 bases short, with 15 bases between. The CDR3 DNA reads as TGTGCCAGCAGCTTAGTGAGGTGGTTAGGCGATGAGCAGTTCTTC. Translation gives CASSLVRWLGDEQFF. Drawing the rest from reference TRBV7-2 and TRBJ2-1, the complete variable domain is GAGVSQSPSNKVTEKGKDVELRCDPISGHTALYWYRQSLGQGLEFLIYFQGNSAPDKSGLPSDRFSAERTGGSVSTLTIQRTQQEDSAVYLCASSLVRWLGDEQFFGPGTRLTVL.

This clonotype was recorded a few times. The chain is built from TRBV29-1 and TRBJ2-6; TRBD1 is a possible D gene (7 bases). This CDR3 contains 17 residues. The V end was cut by 1 base, the J end by 1 base, with 14 bases between. CDR1 SQVTM and CDR2 ANQGSEA come from the germline V gene. CDR3 sequence reads: CSVEVPGGMSGANVLTF. CDR3 sequence (DNA): TGCAGCGTTGAAGTGCCAGGGGGGATGTCTGGGGCCAACGTCCTGACTTTC.

This clonotype was seen more than once but under ten times. V and J are TRBV19 and TRBJ1-5; no clear D. The CDR3 runs 14 residues. Germline V gene lookup returns CDR1 LNHDA and CDR2 SQIVND (reference sequence). Trimming pared 7 bases from V and 11 bases from J, leaving 21 bases between. The CDR3 loop reads CASMDRAGVNTQHF. For the CDR3, the DNA is TGTGCCAGTATGGATAGGGCTGGGGTTAATACCCAGCATTTT.

This clonotype was seen a few times. V is TRBV20-1 and J is TRBJ1-2; D may be TRBD1 (5 bases). Germline loops: CDR1 DFQATT, CDR2 SNEGSKA (reference sequence). CDR3 length: 10 amino acids. The germline V and J ends were trimmed by 5 bases and 14 bases, with 15 bases remaining between them. The CDR3, as DNA: TGCAGTGCTCCCGGGACGAGTGTAACCTTC. Translated: CSAPGTSVTF.